This TCR beta chain appears in the sequencing data of a study of regulatory T cells in long-lasting Graves disease. The study, taken as a whole, reports: Fewer public clonotypes were shared by new patients (about 940) than by persistent patients (around 2,900). Persistent disease favored TRBV28, TRBJ1-2 and TRBJ2-5.

iRepertoire HTBI primers and Arm-PCR of CDR3 regions built TCR beta libraries. Using its own MiXCR run on the multiplex PCR reads, TCRdb lists one record per CDR3 protein. The sample lists more than 450,000 distinct CDR3 sequences, approximately 12% occurring once. Specified time point: newly diagnosed GD, antithyroid drugs for less than 3 months. Construction of the TCR library relied on RNA isolated from PBMCs. Trimming removed 4 bases from V and 2 bases from J, with 10 bases in between. Germline CDR1 SGHDT, CDR2 YYEEEE. CDR3 size: 14 residues. This clonotype turned up a few times. The antigen remains undetermined. These same data were also listed under a study on T cells in Graves' hyperthyroidism and ophthalmopathy. As reported in that work: Diagnosis rested on symptoms, serum thyroxine and TRAb, thyroid ultrasound, and orbital computed tomography. First-round RT-PCR targeting the TCR CDR3 was performed with the HTBI primer set.

This specimen was peripheral blood mononuclear cells (PBMCs), taken at new diagnosis, from a patient treated with antithyroid drugs. This rearrangement joins TRBV5-6 to TRBJ1-3; D unclear. The clonotype originates from a woman in her 30s with Graves disease. CDR3 sequence: CASSLHGAGNTIYF. CDR3 coding DNA: TGTGCCAGCAGCCTCCATGGGGCTGGAAACACCATATATTTT.